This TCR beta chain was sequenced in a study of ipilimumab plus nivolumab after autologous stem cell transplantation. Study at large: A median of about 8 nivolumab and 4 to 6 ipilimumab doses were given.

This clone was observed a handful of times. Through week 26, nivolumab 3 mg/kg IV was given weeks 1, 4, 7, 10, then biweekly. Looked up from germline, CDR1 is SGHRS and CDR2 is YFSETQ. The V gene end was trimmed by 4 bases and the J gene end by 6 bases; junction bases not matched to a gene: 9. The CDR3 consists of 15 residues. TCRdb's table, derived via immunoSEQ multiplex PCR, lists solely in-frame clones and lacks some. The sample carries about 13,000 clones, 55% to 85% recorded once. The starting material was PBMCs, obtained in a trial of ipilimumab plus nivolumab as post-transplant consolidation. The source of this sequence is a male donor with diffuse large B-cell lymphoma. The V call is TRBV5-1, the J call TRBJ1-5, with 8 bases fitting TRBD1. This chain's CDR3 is CASSDGTGRGQPQHF. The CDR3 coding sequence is TGCGCCAGCAGCGATGGGACAGGCCGCGGTCAGCCCCAGCATTTT. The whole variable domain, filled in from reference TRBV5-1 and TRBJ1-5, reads KAGVTQTPRYLIKTRGQQVTLSCSPISGHRSVSWYQQTPGQGLQFLFEYFSETQRNKGNFPGRFSGRQFSNSRSEMNVSTLELGDSALYLCASSDGTGRGQPQHFGDGTRLSIL.